The 24 T cell receptor beta chains given below trace back to one sample, sequenced in a study of blood T cell repertoires in COVID-19 (dated by TCRdb to 2020 to 2021). The library was generated by the immunoSEQ multiplex PCR assay. What TCRdb holds here is the immuneACCESS table cut down to in-frame rearrangements. Part of the clones is not present; checked against another copy, under half of the missing clones reflect an unresolved V gene, and the others are unexplained. The sample profile shows a few hundred thousand clones; roughly 87% of them were found once. The top ten clonotypes cover roughly 6.2% of the sample. The source material was PBMCs or T cells enriched from blood (not recorded which). These receptors were obtained from a woman in her thirties or forties who had recovered from COVID-19.

The genes are TRBV28 and TRBJ1-2, with 8 nucleotides matching TRBD1. CDR1 and CDR2 (germline): MDHEN, SYDVKM. The CDR3 has 14 amino acids. After removal of 4 bases from V and 6 bases from J, the junction contained 7 bases not matched to a gene. The CDR3 DNA follows: TGTGCCAGCAGTTCAGGACAGGGATTCGATGGCTACACCTTC. Translated: CASSSGQGFDGYTF.

The V gene is TRBV19, the J gene TRBJ1-1, with 8 positions matching TRBD1. The trim removed 5 bases at V and 1 base at J, leaving 12 bases unmatched. The germline V gene has CDR1 LNHDA and CDR2 SQIVND (reference sequence). This CDR3 is 17 amino acids long. The CDR3 is CASSPGAGGIRNTEAFF. CDR3 coding DNA: TGTGCCAGTAGTCCAGGGGCAGGGGGCATCAGGAACACTGAAGCTTTCTTT.

The chain carries TRBV11-2 and TRBJ2-4, with TRBD1 matching 7 bases. V shed 3 bases, J shed 0 bases, and the junction held 8 bases outside the gene matches. The CDR3 has 17 residues. Germline CDR1 is SGHAT and CDR2 is FQNNGV. The CDR3 protein is CASSLGRQGLAKNIQYF. The CDR3 region has the DNA TGTGCCAGCAGCTTGGGGAGACAGGGCTTAGCCAAAAACATTCAGTACTTC.

The J gene is TRBJ1-1, the V gene TRBV7-8, with a tentative D call TRBD1 (5 bases). Germline V gene data show CDR1 as SGHVS and CDR2 as FQNEAQ. Trimming removed 4 bases from V and 2 bases from J, with 20 bases in between. The CDR3 spans 17 residues. The CDR3 is CASSSVTATSRNTEAFF. CDR3 in DNA: TGTGCCAGCAGCTCTGTGACAGCGACAAGCCGAAACACTGAAGCTTTCTTT.

V is TRBV13 and J is TRBJ2-2; 12 bases agree with TRBD2. The CDR3 is 17 residues long. Germline CDR1 is PRHDT and CDR2 is FYEKMQ (reference sequence). After removal of 4 bases from V and 9 bases from J, the junction contained 12 bases not matched to a gene. CDR3: CASSSNWLAGGSRELFF. In DNA form, the CDR3 reads TGTGCCAGCAGCTCCAACTGGCTAGCGGGAGGGAGCCGGGAGCTGTTTTTT.

Worth noting for this clone: The sample carries other DNA sequences with the same CDR3. J is TRBJ2-3 and V is TRBV2; D uncertain. Germline CDR1 is SNHLY and CDR2 is FYNNEI. Trimming left V 3 bases short and J 0 bases short, with 4 bases between. This CDR3 is built from 13 residues. In DNA, the CDR3 is TGTGCCAGCAGTGACCCAAGCACAGATACGCAGTATTTT. It yields the protein CASSDPSTDTQYF. Complete variable domain (other parts from reference TRBV2 and TRBJ2-3): EPEVTQTPSHQVTQMGQEVILRCVPISNHLYFYWYRQILGQKVEFLVSFYNNEISEKSEIFDDQFSVERPDGSNFTLKIRSTKLEDSAMYFCASSDPSTDTQYFGPGTRLTVL.

In this sample, this clone turned up once. V usage is TRBV5-1 and J usage is TRBJ2-3, with TRBD2 identical over 7 bases. J was trimmed by 4 bases and V by 5 bases; bases with no gene match: 7. Germline CDR1 and CDR2: SGHRS and YFSETQ. There are 14 residues in the CDR3. CDR3 in amino acids: CASRAQREADTQYF. The CDR3 DNA sequence: TGCGCCAGCAGGGCCCAGCGGGAAGCAGATACGCAGTATTTT.

The V gene is TRBV28, the J gene TRBJ1-1; 7 positions match TRBD1. The V and J ends lost 5 bases and 8 bases, in that order; junction bases with no gene match: 5. The CDR3 is 12 amino acids. CDR1 and CDR2 from the germline V gene are MDHEN and SYDVKM. The CDR3 sequence: CASSLLDREAFF. Here the CDR3 DNA reads TGTGCCAGCAGTCTGTTGGACAGGGAAGCTTTCTTT.

This clone was seen more than once but under ten times. The chain carries TRBV29-1 and TRBJ2-3; TRBD2 is a possible D gene (5 bases). V was cut by 2 bases and J by 6 bases, with 12 bases left in between. Germline CDR1 reads SQVTM; CDR2 reads ANQGSEA. CDR3 size: 13 residues. CDR3 in amino acids: CSVESSGKDTQYF. CDR3 in DNA: TGCAGCGTTGAATCGTCGGGGAAGGATACGCAGTATTTT.

The chain couples TRBV5-1 to TRBJ2-3; 8 nucleotides match TRBD2. The trim removed 2 bases at V and 0 bases at J, leaving 8 bases unmatched. Germline loops: CDR1 SGHRS, CDR2 YFSETQ. The CDR3 sequence is 17 residues long. CDR3 nucleotides: TGCGCCAGCAGCTTAGGTATTAGCGGGGTTAGCACAGATACGCAGTATTTT. Translated, it gives CASSLGISGVSTDTQYF.

This rearrangement joins TRBV7-9 to TRBJ2-6; D call uncertain. The CDR3 is 13 amino acids. Germline CDR1 and CDR2: SEHNR and FQNEAQ (reference sequence). Trimming shortened V by 1 base and J by 4 bases, and 2 bases separated the two germline ends. The CDR3 protein is CASSLVGANVLTF. The CDR3 DNA is TGTGCCAGCAGCTTAGTAGGGGCCAACGTCCTGACTTTC.

Regarding this clone: This same CDR3 is encoded by further DNA sequences in the sample. The V gene is TRBV7-3, the J gene TRBJ2-1, with TRBD1 identical over 7 bases. Trimming took 2 bases from V and 6 from J; bases not matched to a gene: 1. CDR3 length: 13 amino acids. The germline V gene encodes CDR1 SGHTA and CDR2 FQGTGA. CDR3 protein: CASSLGQANEQFF. The CDR3 DNA sequence: TGTGCCAGCAGCTTAGGACAGGCCAATGAGCAGTTCTTC.

The chain links TRBV5-1 to TRBJ1-4, with TRBD1 matching 8 bases. The CDR3 extends over 17 amino acids. V dropped 3 bases and J dropped 3; count of bases not matched to a gene: 10. Germline V lookup: CDR1 SGHRS, CDR2 YFSETQ. The CDR3 region is CASSYGQGGGANEKLFF. DNA of the CDR3: TGCGCCAGCAGCTACGGACAGGGCGGTGGGGCTAATGAAAAACTGTTTTTT.

V is TRBV11-1 and J is TRBJ2-7; the match to TRBD2 covers 8 bases. In germline, CDR1 is SGHAT, CDR2 FQDESV (reference sequence). This CDR3 has 15 amino acids. J gave up 3 bases and V 5 bases, and 9 bases lay outside the gene matches. The CDR3 is CASSPRGLAGYEQYF. CDR3 DNA sequence: TGTGCCAGCAGCCCGCGCGGACTAGCCGGCTACGAGCAGTACTTC.

The rearrangement links TRBV5-4 to TRBJ2-7, with D perhaps matching TRBD1 (6 bases). Trimming shortened V by 4 bases and J by 2 bases, and 10 bases separated the two germline ends. The V gene's germline CDR1 is SGHNT and CDR2 YYREEE (reference sequence). The CDR3 totals 13 residues. CDR3 DNA: TGTGCCAGCAGCCCGGGACAAACCTACGAGCAGTACTTC. Its translation is CASSPGQTYEQYF.

This clone was picked up one time. The chain couples TRBV6-1 to TRBJ2-7; weak D call: TRBD1 (6 bases). The CDR3 spans 14 residues. The germline V and J ends were trimmed by 3 bases and 4 bases, with 13 bases remaining between them. Germline V gene lookup returns CDR1 MNHNS and CDR2 SASEGT. CDR3 in DNA: TGTGCCAGCAGTGACAGGGGTGGGGCATACGAGCAGTACTTC. Translating it yields CASSDRGGAYEQYF.

The CDR3 sequence is CASSYQGIGELFF. The CDR3, as DNA: TGTGCCAGCAGTTACCAGGGTATCGGGGAGCTGTTTTTT. The rearrangement links TRBV6-2 or TRBV6-3 to TRBJ2-2, with TRBD1 as a possible D gene (5 bases). The CDR3 spans 13 residues. V was trimmed by 2 bases and J by 7 bases, leaving 8 bases between them. Germline V lookup: CDR1 MNHEY, CDR2 SVGEGT.

This clone was seen once. V gene TRBV7-2 combines with J gene TRBJ2-1; TRBD2 matches 14 bases. The V and J ends lost 3 bases and 8 bases, in that order; junction bases with no gene match: 3. The CDR3 extends over 15 amino acids. In germline, CDR1 is SGHTA, CDR2 FQGNSA. This CDR3 reads CASSFLGLAGDEQFF. The CDR3, as DNA: TGTGCCAGCAGCTTTTTGGGACTAGCGGGAGATGAGCAGTTCTTC.

The chain uses TRBV2 and TRBJ1-4; 7 bases map to TRBD1. The CDR3 length is 15 residues. Trimming cost V 5 bases and J 4 bases; bases outside gene matches: 7. The V gene's germline CDR1 is SNHLY and CDR2 FYNNEI. CDR3: CASSISTGINEKLFF. The CDR3 DNA follows: TGTGCCAGCAGTATTTCGACAGGGATTAATGAAAAACTGTTTTTT.

The chain is built from TRBV23-1 and TRBJ1-4, with 8 bases identical to TRBD1. TRBV23-1 is given ORF status, its function remaining uncertain. This CDR3 spans 17 amino acids. V trimming: 8 bases; J trimming: 0 bases; junction bases outside the gene matches: 11. The CDR3: CASGAGGKRATNEKLFF. As DNA, the CDR3 is TGCGCCAGCGGTGCAGGGGGCAAGCGGGCAACTAATGAAAAACTGTTTTTT.

This chain links TRBV7-2 with TRBJ1-2; 7 bases match TRBD1. Losses at the gene ends were 1 base for V and 6 bases for J; bases not matched to a gene: 8. Germline CDR1 SGHTA, CDR2 FQGNSA. The CDR3 runs to 15 residues. The CDR3 here is CASSLVRGQRDGYTF. The DNA of the CDR3 is TGTGCCAGCAGCTTAGTTAGGGGGCAAAGGGATGGCTACACCTTC.

This rearrangement joins TRBV7-2 to TRBJ1-1; the D is unclear. The germline V gene encodes CDR1 SGHTA and CDR2 FQGNSA. The CDR3 contains 16 residues. The ends were cut back, 1 base at V and 4 bases at J, with 16 bases in the middle. CDR3 amino acids: CASSLVGTRSGTEAFF. CDR3 nucleotides: TGTGCCAGCAGCTTAGTGGGCACTCGTAGCGGCACTGAAGCTTTCTTT.

V usage is TRBV3-1 (or the pseudogene TRBV3-2) and J usage is TRBJ2-5, with TRBD1 identical over 7 bases. The CDR3 has 13 residues. Germline V CDR1 and CDR2: LGHDT, YNNKEL (reference sequence). V shed 4 bases and J 4 bases; nucleotides not matched to a gene: 3. The CDR3 region is CASSRNRGETQYF. The CDR3 nucleotides are TGTGCCAGCAGCCGGAACAGGGGAGAGACCCAGTACTTC.

The chain has TRBV29-1 and TRBJ2-1; TRBD2 matches 8 bases. The length of the CDR3 is 13 residues. From germline, CDR1 is SQVTM and CDR2 ANQGSEA. J lost 0 bases, V lost 7 bases, and 2 bases had no gene match. Here the CDR3 DNA reads TGCAGCGGAAGCGGGAGCTCCTACAATGAGCAGTTCTTC. Its translation: CSGSGSSYNEQFF.